The rows below give T cell receptor beta chains drawn from one sample of a study of identical twins. TCRdb reanalysed the 5' RACE reads using MiXCR and keeps one entry per CDR3 protein. The sample lists about 690,000 distinct CDR3 sequences, over 5% occurring once. Material for sequencing was naive T cells sorted from blood. The receptors derive from a man aged 18 to 29 in good health. The CDR3 runs from the conserved cysteine through the conserved F or W. D genes are given only for firm matches. Part of the rows lack a size; the others show once, few, many or a class for expanded clones.

v_gene: TRBV10-3; abundance: many; d_gene: TRBD1; j_gene: TRBJ2-1; CDR3aa: CAVNRDSVYNEQFF; CDR3nt: TGTGCCGTAAACCGGGACAGTGTCTACAATGAGCAGTTCTTC
v_gene: TRBV20-1; abundance: many; d_gene: NA; j_gene: TRBJ2-2; CDR3aa: CSARDYTGELFF; CDR3nt: TGCAGTGCTAGAGACTACACCGGGGAGCTGTTTTTT
v_gene: TRBV6-1; abundance: many; d_gene: TRBD2; j_gene: TRBJ2-1; CDR3aa: CASTGLAAYNEQFF; CDR3nt: TGTGCCAGCACCGGACTAGCGGCTTACAATGAGCAGTTCTTC
v_gene: TRBV5-1; abundance: once; d_gene: NA; j_gene: TRBJ2-5; CDR3aa: CASSGGSESGTQYF; CDR3nt: TGCGCCAGCAGCGGGGGGTCAGAGTCGGGGACCCAGTACTTC
v_gene: TRBV11-2; abundance: NA; d_gene: TRBD2; j_gene: TRBJ2-5; CDR3aa: CASSFHRLAGGGLETQYF; CDR3nt: TGTGCCAGCAGCTTCCATCGACTAGCGGGAGGGGGTTTAGAGACCCAGTACTTC
v_gene: TRBV9; abundance: few; d_gene: NA; j_gene: TRBJ1-1; CDR3aa: CASSVESGARGAFF; CDR3nt: TGTGCCAGCAGCGTGGAGTCGGGGGCGCGGGGAGCTTTCTTT
v_gene: TRBV12-3/TRBV12-4; abundance: NA; d_gene: TRBD1; j_gene: TRBJ1-6; CDR3aa: CASSRTTGGYSNSPLHF; CDR3nt: TGTGCCAGCAGCCGAACGACAGGGGGCTATTCTAATTCACCCCTCCACTTT
v_gene: TRBV5-4; abundance: many; d_gene: NA; j_gene: TRBJ1-2; CDR3aa: CASSASGTAGYTF; CDR3nt: TGTGCCAGCAGTGCCTCAGGGACGGCTGGCTACACCTTC
v_gene: TRBV5-1; abundance: many; d_gene: TRBD2; j_gene: TRBJ2-1; CDR3aa: CASSPAGLSYNEQFF; CDR3nt: TGCGCCAGCAGCCCAGCGGGACTCTCCTACAATGAGCAGTTCTTC
v_gene: TRBV6-2/TRBV6-3; abundance: many; d_gene: TRBD2; j_gene: TRBJ2-5; CDR3aa: CASSYSRPGRETQYF; CDR3nt: TGTGCCAGCAGTTACTCGAGGCCCGGGAGGGAGACCCAGTACTTC
v_gene: TRBV27; abundance: many; d_gene: NA; j_gene: TRBJ2-1; CDR3aa: CASRPGARWDEQFF; CDR3nt: TGTGCCAGCCGCCCGGGGGCACGATGGGATGAGCAGTTCTTC
v_gene: TRBV6-1; abundance: few; d_gene: NA; j_gene: TRBJ2-1; CDR3aa: CASSPTGTSNNEQFF; CDR3nt: TGTGCCAGCAGCCCCACCGGGACTTCTAACAATGAGCAGTTCTTC
v_gene: TRBV7-2; abundance: many; d_gene: NA; j_gene: TRBJ2-3; CDR3aa: CASSLAVDQVPQYF; CDR3nt: TGTGCCAGCAGCTTAGCGGTCGATCAAGTTCCGCAGTATTTT
v_gene: TRBV7-9; abundance: many; d_gene: NA; j_gene: TRBJ2-1; CDR3aa: CASSFSYGYNEQFF; CDR3nt: TGTGCCAGCAGCTTTTCTTACGGCTACAATGAGCAGTTCTTC
v_gene: TRBV20-1; abundance: many; d_gene: NA; j_gene: TRBJ2-3; CDR3aa: CSALKAGRVTDTQYF; CDR3nt: TGCAGTGCTTTAAAAGCGGGCAGGGTCACAGATACGCAGTATTTT
v_gene: TRBV27; abundance: many; d_gene: NA; j_gene: TRBJ1-5; CDR3aa: CASSQVNQPQHF; CDR3nt: TGTGCCAGTTCGCAGGTCAATCAGCCCCAGCATTTT
v_gene: TRBV13; abundance: many; d_gene: NA; j_gene: TRBJ1-1; CDR3aa: CASSSLGYGVDTEAFF; CDR3nt: TGTGCCAGCAGCTCTCTTGGGTATGGGGTCGACACTGAAGCTTTCTTT
v_gene: TRBV11-2; abundance: few; d_gene: TRBD2; j_gene: TRBJ2-1; CDR3aa: CASSLPSIGREFF; CDR3nt: TGTGCCAGCAGCTTACCCTCAATTGGGAGGGAGTTCTTC
v_gene: TRBV28; abundance: few; d_gene: TRBD2; j_gene: TRBJ2-2; CDR3aa: CASSSPGRVAGELFF; CDR3nt: TGTGCCAGCAGTTCTCCCGGGAGGGTGGCCGGGGAGCTGTTTTTT
v_gene: TRBV27; abundance: many; d_gene: NA; j_gene: TRBJ1-5; CDR3aa: CASSLMGNQPQHF; CDR3nt: TGTGCCAGCAGTTTAATGGGCAATCAGCCCCAGCATTTT
v_gene: TRBV12-3/TRBV12-4; abundance: few; d_gene: NA; j_gene: TRBJ2-3; CDR3aa: CASSFGLPSSDTQYF; CDR3nt: TGTGCCAGCAGTTTTGGGCTCCCCTCCTCAGATACGCAGTATTTT
v_gene: TRBV29-1; abundance: many; d_gene: NA; j_gene: TRBJ1-4; CDR3aa: CSVDQGLGEKLFF; CDR3nt: TGCAGCGTTGACCAGGGTCTGGGAGAAAAACTGTTTTTT
v_gene: TRBV5-4; abundance: NA; d_gene: NA; j_gene: TRBJ2-6; CDR3aa: CASSSGTDRAGANVLTF; CDR3nt: TGTGCCAGCAGCTCCGGGACGGACCGAGCGGGGGCCAACGTCCTGACTTTC
v_gene: TRBV7-9; abundance: few; d_gene: TRBD1; j_gene: TRBJ2-7; CDR3aa: CASSLAQGEGYEQYF; CDR3nt: TGTGCCAGCAGCCTAGCCCAGGGGGAAGGCTACGAGCAGTACTTC
v_gene: TRBV24-1; abundance: many; d_gene: NA; j_gene: TRBJ1-5; CDR3aa: CATSERRGNQPQHF; CDR3nt: TGTGCCACCAGTGAACGACGAGGGAATCAGCCCCAGCATTTT
v_gene: TRBV20-1; abundance: many; d_gene: NA; j_gene: TRBJ2-1; CDR3aa: CSATPDGELNEQFF; CDR3nt: TGCAGTGCCACCCCCGATGGGGAACTCAATGAGCAGTTCTTC
v_gene: TRBV6-5; abundance: NA; d_gene: TRBD2; j_gene: TRBJ2-5; CDR3aa: CASSYRGGGPETQYF; CDR3nt: TGTGCCAGCAGTTACCGGGGCGGGGGTCCAGAGACCCAGTACTTC
v_gene: TRBV2; abundance: NA; d_gene: NA; j_gene: TRBJ2-3; CDR3aa: CARAAAPDTQYF; CDR3nt: TGTGCCCGGGCGGCCGCCCCAGATACGCAGTATTTT
v_gene: TRBV7-9; abundance: many; d_gene: NA; j_gene: TRBJ2-1; CDR3aa: CASSSRDSSSYNEQFF; CDR3nt: TGTGCCAGCAGCTCAAGGGACTCAAGCTCCTACAATGAGCAGTTCTTC
v_gene: TRBV20-1; abundance: once; d_gene: TRBD1; j_gene: TRBJ1-5; CDR3aa: CSAPTGGNQPQHF; CDR3nt: TGCAGTGCTCCGACAGGGGGCAATCAGCCCCAGCATTTT
v_gene: TRBV5-6; abundance: few; d_gene: NA; j_gene: TRBJ2-5; CDR3aa: CASSGGRAQPLSQYF; CDR3nt: TGTGCCAGCAGTGGGGGACGGGCTCAACCTTTGTCCCAGTACTTC
v_gene: TRBV6-5; abundance: many; d_gene: TRBD1; j_gene: TRBJ2-2; CDR3aa: CASSWGQLTGELFF; CDR3nt: TGTGCCAGCAGTTGGGGACAGCTTACCGGGGAGCTGTTTTTT
v_gene: TRBV11-2; abundance: few; d_gene: NA; j_gene: TRBJ1-3; CDR3aa: CASSLETGGNTIYF; CDR3nt: TGTGCCAGCAGCTTAGAAACCGGTGGTAACACCATATATTTT
v_gene: TRBV6-4; abundance: NA; d_gene: NA; j_gene: TRBJ2-4; CDR3aa: CASIGGGGASKNIQYF; CDR3nt: TGTGCCTCCATCGGGGGCGGGGGCGCATCCAAAAACATTCAGTACTTC
v_gene: TRBV25-1; abundance: NA; d_gene: TRBD2; j_gene: TRBJ2-1; CDR3aa: CASSEGIKLADYNEQFF; CDR3nt: TGTGCCAGCAGTGAAGGAATAAAACTAGCGGACTACAATGAGCAGTTCTTC
v_gene: TRBV20-1; abundance: NA; d_gene: NA; j_gene: TRBJ2-6; CDR3aa: CSARDHSGSGANVLTF; CDR3nt: TGCAGTGCTAGAGATCATAGTGGTAGCGGGGCCAACGTCCTGACTTTC